This T cell receptor (beta chain) comes out of a study of shared clonotypes between healthy human individuals. Study results and caveats: As a rule, naive subsets had a larger estimated richness than memory subsets.

Naive CD8 isolation took CD45RO-negative cells positively selected for CCR7 and excluded terminally differentiated effector memory CD45RA+ cells. The donor cohort consisted entirely of Caucasian adults residing in Nashville, Tennessee. As concerns this clone: No antigen is known for it. Within the sample, other DNA sequences also encode this same CDR3.

The repertoire was sequenced with immunoSEQ multiplex PCR; TCRdb's copy has only in-frame clones and lacks some. The table lists about 2 million clones, approximately 95% of them singletons. V lost 6 bases and J 4 bases, leaving 13 bases between the germline ends. The germline gives CDR1 MNHNY, CDR2 SVGAGI (reference sequence). The CDR3 is 13 residues long. Specimen: naive CD8+ T cells sorted from blood. This chain joins TRBV6-6 and TRBJ2-7; possible D gene TRBD1, 8 bases. This TCR derives from a man aged 18-30 years in good health. The CDR3: CASRQGGDYEQYF. CDR3 in DNA: TGTGCCAGCAGACAGGGGGGGGATTACGAGCAGTACTTC.